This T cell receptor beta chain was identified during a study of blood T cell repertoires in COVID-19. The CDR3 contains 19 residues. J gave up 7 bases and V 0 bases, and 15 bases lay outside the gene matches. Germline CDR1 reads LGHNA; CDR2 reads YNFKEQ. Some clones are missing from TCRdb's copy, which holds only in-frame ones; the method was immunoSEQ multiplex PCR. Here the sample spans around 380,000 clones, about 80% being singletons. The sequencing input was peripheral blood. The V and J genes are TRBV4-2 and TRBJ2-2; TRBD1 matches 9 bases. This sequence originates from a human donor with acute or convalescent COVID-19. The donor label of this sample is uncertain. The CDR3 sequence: CASSQDIGPWTGVGGELFF. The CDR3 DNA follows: TGTGCCAGCAGCCAAGATATCGGGCCGTGGACAGGGGTGGGCGGGGAGCTGTTTTTT.